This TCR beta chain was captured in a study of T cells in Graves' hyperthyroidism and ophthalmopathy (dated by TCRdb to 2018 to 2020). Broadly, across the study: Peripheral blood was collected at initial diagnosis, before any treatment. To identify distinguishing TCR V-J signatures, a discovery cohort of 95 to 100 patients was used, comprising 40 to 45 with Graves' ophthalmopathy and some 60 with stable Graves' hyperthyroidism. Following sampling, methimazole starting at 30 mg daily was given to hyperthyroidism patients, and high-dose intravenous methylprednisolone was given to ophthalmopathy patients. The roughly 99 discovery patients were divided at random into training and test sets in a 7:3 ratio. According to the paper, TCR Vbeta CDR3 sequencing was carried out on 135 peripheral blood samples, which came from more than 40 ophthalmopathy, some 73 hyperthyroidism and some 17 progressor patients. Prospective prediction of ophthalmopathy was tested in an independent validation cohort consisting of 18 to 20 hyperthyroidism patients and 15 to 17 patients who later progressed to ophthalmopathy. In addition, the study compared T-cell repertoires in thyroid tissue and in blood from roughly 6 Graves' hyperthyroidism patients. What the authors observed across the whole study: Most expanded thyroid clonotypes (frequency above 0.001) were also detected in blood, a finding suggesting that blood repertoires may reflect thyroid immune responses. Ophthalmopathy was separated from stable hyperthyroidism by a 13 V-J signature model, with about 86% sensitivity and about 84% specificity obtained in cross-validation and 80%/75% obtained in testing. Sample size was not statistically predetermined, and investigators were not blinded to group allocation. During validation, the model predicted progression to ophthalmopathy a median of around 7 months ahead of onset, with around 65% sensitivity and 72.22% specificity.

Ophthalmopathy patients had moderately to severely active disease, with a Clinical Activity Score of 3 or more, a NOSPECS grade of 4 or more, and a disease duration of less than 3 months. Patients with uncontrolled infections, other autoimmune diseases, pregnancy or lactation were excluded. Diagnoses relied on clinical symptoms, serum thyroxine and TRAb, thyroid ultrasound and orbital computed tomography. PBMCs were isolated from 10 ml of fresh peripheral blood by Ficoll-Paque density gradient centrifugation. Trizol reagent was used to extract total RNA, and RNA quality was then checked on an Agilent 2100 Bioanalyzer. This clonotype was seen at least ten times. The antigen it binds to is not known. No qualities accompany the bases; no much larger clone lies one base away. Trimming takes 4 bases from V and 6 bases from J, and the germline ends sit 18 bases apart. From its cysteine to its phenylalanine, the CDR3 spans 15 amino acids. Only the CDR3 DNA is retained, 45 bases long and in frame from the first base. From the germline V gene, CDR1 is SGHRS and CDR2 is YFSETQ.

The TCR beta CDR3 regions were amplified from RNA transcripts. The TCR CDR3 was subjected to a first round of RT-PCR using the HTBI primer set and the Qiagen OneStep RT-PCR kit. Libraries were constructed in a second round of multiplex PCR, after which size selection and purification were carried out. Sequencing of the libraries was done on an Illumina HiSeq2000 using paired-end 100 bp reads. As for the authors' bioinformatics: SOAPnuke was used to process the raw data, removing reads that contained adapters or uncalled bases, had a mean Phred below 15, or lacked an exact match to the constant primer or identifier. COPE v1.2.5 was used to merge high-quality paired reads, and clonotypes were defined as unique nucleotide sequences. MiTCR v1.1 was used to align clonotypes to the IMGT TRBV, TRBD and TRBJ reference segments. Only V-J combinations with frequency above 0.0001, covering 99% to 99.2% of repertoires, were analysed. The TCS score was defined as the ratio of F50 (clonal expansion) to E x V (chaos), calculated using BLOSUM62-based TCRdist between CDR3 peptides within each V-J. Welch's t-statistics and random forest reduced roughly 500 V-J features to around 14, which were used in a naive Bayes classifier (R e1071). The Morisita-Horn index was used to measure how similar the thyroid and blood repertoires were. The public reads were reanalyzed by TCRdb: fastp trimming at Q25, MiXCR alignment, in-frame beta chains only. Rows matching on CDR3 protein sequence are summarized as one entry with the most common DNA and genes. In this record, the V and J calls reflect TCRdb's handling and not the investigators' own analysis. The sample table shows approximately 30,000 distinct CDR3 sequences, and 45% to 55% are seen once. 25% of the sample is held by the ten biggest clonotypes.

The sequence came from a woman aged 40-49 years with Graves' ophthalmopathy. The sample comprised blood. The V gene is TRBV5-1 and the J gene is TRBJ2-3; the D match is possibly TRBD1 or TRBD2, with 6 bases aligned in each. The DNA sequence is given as TGCGCCAGCAGCACCCGAGCGCTAGGGGGGGATACGCAGTATTTT. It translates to CASSTRALGGDTQYF.